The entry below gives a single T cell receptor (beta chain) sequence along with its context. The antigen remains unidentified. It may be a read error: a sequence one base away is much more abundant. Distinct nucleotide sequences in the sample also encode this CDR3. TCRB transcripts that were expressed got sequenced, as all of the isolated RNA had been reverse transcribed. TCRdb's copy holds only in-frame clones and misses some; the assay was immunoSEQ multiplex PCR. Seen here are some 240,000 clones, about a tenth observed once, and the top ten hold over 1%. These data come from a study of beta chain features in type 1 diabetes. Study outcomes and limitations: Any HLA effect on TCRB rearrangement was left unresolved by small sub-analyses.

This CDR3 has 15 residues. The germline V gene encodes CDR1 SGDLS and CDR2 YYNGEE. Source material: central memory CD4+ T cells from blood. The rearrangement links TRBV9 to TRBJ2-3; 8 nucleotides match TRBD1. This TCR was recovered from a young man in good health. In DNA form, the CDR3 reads TGTGCCAGCAGCGTAGCTGACAGGGGAACAGACACGCAGTATTTT. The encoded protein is CASSVADRGTDTQYF. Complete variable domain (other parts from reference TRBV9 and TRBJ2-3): DSGVTQTPKHLITATGQRVTLRCSPRSGDLSVYWYQQSLDQGLQFLIQYYNGEERAKGNILERFSAQQFPDLHSELNLSSLELGDSALYFCASSVADRGTDTQYFGPGTRLTVL.